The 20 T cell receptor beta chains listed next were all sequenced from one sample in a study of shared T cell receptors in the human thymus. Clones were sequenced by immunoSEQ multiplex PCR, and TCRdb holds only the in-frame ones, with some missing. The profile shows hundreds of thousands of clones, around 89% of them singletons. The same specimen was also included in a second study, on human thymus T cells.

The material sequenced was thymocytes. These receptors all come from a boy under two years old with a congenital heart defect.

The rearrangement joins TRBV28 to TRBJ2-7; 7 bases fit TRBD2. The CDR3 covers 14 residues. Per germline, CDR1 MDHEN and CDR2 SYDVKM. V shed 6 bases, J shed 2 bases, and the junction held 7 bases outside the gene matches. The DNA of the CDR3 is TGTGCCAGCAGGGAAGCGGGAAGGGCCTACGAGCAGTACTTC. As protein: CASREAGRAYEQYF.

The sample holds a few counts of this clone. The CDR3 nucleotides read TGTGCCAGCAGCTCACGCCCTCTAAGCTCTGGGAGCTCTGGGCTCGTTCTTACACCCTACGAGCAGTACTTC. Translated, it gives CASSSRPLSSGSSGLVLTPYEQYF. The chain carries TRBV7-1 and TRBJ2-7, with a tentative D call TRBD2 (5 bases). TRBV7-1 is an ORF; its function is uncertain. V shed 2 bases and J shed 2 bases, with 40 bases lying between them. The CDR3 covers 24 residues.

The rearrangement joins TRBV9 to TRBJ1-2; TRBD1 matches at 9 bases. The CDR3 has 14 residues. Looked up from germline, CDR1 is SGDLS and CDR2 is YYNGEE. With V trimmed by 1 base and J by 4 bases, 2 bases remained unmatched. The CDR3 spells CASSVLDRGYGYTF. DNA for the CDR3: TGTGCCAGCAGCGTACTGGACAGGGGCTATGGCTACACCTTC.

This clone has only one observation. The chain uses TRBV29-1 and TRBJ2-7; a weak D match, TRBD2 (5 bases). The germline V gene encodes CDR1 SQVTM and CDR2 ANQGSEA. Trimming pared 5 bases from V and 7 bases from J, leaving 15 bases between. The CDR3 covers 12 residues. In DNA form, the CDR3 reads TGCAGCGTTCGGCGGGCCCGGGGAGAGCAGTACTTC. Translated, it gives CSVRRARGEQYF.

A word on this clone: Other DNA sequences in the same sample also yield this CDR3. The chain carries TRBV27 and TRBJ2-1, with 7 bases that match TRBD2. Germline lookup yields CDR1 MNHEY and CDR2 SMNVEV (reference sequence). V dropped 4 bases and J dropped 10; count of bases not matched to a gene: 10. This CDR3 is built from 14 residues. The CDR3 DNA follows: TGTGCCAGCAGTTCCGGACTGGCGGGAGCGGAGCAGTTCTTC. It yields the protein CASSSGLAGAEQFF.

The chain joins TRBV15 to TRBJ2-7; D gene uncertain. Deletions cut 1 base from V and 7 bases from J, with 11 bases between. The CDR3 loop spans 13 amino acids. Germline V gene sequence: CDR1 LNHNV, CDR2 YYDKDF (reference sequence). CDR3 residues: CATSRGPRGEQYF. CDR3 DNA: TGTGCCACCAGCAGAGGGCCTAGAGGTGAGCAGTACTTC.

The CDR3 DNA sequence: TGTGCCAGTAGTATAGATGGCCGGGTATATGGAAACACCATATATTTT. Its translation is CASSIDGRVYGNTIYF. This chain connects TRBV19 to TRBJ1-3; D gene uncertain. V was shortened by 0 bases and J by 3 bases, with 12 bases between the two germline ends. Per the germline V gene, CDR1 is LNHDA and CDR2 is SQIVND (reference sequence). The CDR3 covers 16 residues. Together with reference TRBV19 and TRBJ1-3, the CDR3 gives the full variable domain: DGGITQSPKYLFRKEGQNVTLSCEQNLNHDAMYWYRQDPGQGLRLIYYSQIVNDFQKGDIAEGYSVSREKKESFPLTVTSAQKNPTAFYLCASSIDGRVYGNTIYFGEGSWLTVV.

CDR3 in amino acids: CASSDWGNSYEQYF. CDR3 sequence (DNA): TGTGCCAGCAGTGATTGGGGCAACTCCTACGAGCAGTACTTC. The rearrangement links TRBV25-1 to TRBJ2-7; possible D gene TRBD1, 5 bases. This CDR3 region has 14 residues. The ends were cut back, 3 bases at V and 0 bases at J, with 9 bases in the middle. CDR1 is MGHDK and CDR2 is SYGVNS in the germline V gene.

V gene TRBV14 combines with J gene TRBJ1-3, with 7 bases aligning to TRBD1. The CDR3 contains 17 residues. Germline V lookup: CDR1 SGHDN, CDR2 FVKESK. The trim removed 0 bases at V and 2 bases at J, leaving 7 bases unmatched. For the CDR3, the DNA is TGTGCCAGCAGCCAAGAGGTAGAGGGGGCTGCTGGAAACACCATATATTTT. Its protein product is CASSQEVEGAAGNTIYF. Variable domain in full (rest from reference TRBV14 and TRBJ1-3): EAGVTQFPSHSVIEKGQTVTLRCDPISGHDNLYWYRRVMGKEIKFLLHFVKESKQDESGMPNNRFLAERTGGTYSTLKVQPAELEDSGVYFCASSQEVEGAAGNTIYFGEGSWLTVV.

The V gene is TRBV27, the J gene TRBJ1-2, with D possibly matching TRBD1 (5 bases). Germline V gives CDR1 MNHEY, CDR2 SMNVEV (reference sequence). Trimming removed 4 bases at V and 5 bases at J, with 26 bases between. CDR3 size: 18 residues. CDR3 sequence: CASSSGAGPDRARYGYTF. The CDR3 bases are TGTGCCAGCAGTTCTGGGGCCGGACCTGACCGAGCGAGGTATGGCTACACCTTC.

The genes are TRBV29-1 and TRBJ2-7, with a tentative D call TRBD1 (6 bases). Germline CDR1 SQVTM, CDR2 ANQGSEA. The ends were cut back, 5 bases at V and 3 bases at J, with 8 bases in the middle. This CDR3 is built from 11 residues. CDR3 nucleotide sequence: TGCAGCGTTTTACAGGGCTACGAGCAGTACTTC. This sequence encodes CSVLQGYEQYF.

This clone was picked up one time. The chain's CDR3 is CATSSPGLLAYEQYF. CDR3 in DNA: TGTGCCACCTCCTCTCCGGGACTCCTGGCCTACGAGCAGTACTTC. The genes are TRBV6-1 and TRBJ2-7; possible D gene TRBD2, 6 bases. V was clipped by 10 bases and J by 2 bases, with 21 bases between them. The CDR3 is 15 residues long. CDR1 and CDR2 from the germline V gene are MNHNS and SASEGT.

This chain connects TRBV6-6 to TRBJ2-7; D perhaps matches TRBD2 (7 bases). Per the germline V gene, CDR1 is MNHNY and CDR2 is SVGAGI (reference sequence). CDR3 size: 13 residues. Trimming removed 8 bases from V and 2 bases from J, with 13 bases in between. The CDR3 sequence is CASWGGRTYEQYF. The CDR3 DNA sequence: TGTGCCAGCTGGGGGGGCCGGACCTACGAGCAGTACTTC.

The CDR3 nucleotides are TGTGCCAGCAGTTTACCGCCCCCCGGGACAGGGGGCCCCGGGGAGCTGTTTTTT. Translated: CASSLPPPGTGGPGELFF. The chain uses TRBV28 and TRBJ2-2; 12 bases line up with TRBD1. The CDR3 runs to 18 residues. V was pared by 2 bases and J by 6 bases, with 10 bases of the junction left unmatched. Per the germline V gene, CDR1 is MDHEN and CDR2 is SYDVKM. The full variable domain, in which reference TRBV28 and TRBJ2-2 provide the parts outside the CDR3, is DVKVTQSSRYLVKRTGEKVFLECVQDMDHENMFWYRQDPGLGLRLIYFSYDVKMKEKGDIPEGYSVSREKKERFSLILESASTNQTSMYLCASSLPPPGTGGPGELFFGEGSRLTVL.

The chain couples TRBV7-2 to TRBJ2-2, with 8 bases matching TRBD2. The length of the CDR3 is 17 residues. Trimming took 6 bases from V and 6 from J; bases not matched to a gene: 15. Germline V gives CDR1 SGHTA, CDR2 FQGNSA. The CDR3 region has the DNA TGTGCCAGCAGTCATCAGGGCGGGAGGAAGGTTCCCGGGGAGCTGTTTTTT. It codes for CASSHQGGRKVPGELFF.

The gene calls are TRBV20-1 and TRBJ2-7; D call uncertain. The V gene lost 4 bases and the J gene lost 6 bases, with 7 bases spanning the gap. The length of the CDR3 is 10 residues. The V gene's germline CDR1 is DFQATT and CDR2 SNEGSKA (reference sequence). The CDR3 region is CSAMVGEQYF. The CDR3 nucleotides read TGCAGTGCTATGGTCGGCGAGCAGTACTTC.

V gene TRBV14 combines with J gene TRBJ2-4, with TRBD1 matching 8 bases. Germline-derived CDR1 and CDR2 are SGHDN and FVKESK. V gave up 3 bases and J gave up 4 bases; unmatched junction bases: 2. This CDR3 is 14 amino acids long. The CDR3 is CASSHDRGKNIQYF. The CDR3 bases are TGTGCCAGCAGCCATGACAGGGGAAAAAACATTCAGTACTTC.

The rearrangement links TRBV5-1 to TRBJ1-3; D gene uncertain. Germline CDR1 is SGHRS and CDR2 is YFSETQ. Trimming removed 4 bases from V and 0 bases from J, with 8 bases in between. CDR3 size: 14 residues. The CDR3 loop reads CASSTPSSGNTIYF. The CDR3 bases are TGCGCCAGCAGCACGCCCAGCTCTGGAAACACCATATATTTT.

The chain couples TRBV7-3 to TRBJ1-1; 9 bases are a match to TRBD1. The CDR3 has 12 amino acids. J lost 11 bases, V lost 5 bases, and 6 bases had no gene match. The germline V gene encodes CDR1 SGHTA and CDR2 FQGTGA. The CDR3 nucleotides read TGTGCCAGCAGCGCGACAGGGGGGCAGGCTTTCTTT. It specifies CASSATGGQAFF.

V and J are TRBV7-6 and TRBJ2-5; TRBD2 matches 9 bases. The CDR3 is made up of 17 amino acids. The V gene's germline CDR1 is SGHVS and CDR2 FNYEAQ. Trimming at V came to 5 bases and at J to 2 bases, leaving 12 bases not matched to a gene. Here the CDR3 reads CASSRKSTSGLQETQYF. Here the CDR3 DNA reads TGTGCCAGCAGCCGAAAGTCGACTAGCGGCCTGCAAGAGACCCAGTACTTC.